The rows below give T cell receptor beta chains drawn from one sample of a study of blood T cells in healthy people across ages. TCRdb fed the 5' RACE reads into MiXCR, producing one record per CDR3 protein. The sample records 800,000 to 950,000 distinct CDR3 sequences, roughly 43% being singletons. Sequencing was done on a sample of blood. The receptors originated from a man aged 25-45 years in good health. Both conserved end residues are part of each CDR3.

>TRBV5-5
CASSSQGTEQYF
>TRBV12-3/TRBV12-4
CASSSSTRWDNEQFF
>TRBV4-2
CASSQAVFRGNGANVLTF
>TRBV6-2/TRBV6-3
CASTSQGSRSNYGYTF
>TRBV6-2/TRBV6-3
CASSPQASEQYF
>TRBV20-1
CSGRGSGETQYF
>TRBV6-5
CASSYSGTQGSEQYF
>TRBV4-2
CASSQEGEDYEQYF
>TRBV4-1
CASSQKDREIQAGTDTQYF
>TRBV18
CASSQWEDTQYF